A single sample gave rise to the 18 T cell receptor beta chains below, sequenced in a study of blood T cell repertoires in COVID-19. Produced via immunoSEQ multiplex PCR; TCRdb's table is partial and in-frame only. Among some 140,000 clones listed, around 84% were seen once. Specimen: PBMCs or T cells enriched from blood (not recorded which). The receptors derive from a man aged 40-55 years with acute COVID-19.

J is TRBJ2-1 and V is TRBV28, with TRBD1 matching over 12 bases. The germline V gene encodes CDR1 MDHEN and CDR2 SYDVKM. This CDR3 region has 15 residues. V lost 6 bases and J lost 8; bases outside the gene matches: 8. DNA of the CDR3: TGTGCCAGCAGCACCGGGACAGGGGGCCCCCATGAGCAGTTCTTC. This translates into CASSTGTGGPHEQFF.

The chain has TRBV28 and TRBJ1-4, with 9 nucleotides matching TRBD1. This CDR3 has 18 residues. Unmatched junction bases numbered 10, after V lost 5 bases and J lost 0 bases. From germline, CDR1 is MDHEN and CDR2 SYDVKM. CDR3 nucleotide sequence: TGTGCCAGCAGTCCCCCGGGACAGGGAGCCGCAACTAATGAAAAACTGTTTTTT. Translated: CASSPPGQGAATNEKLFF.

The gene calls are TRBV5-1 and TRBJ2-5; 7 bases fit TRBD2. Looked up from germline, CDR1 is SGHRS and CDR2 is YFSETQ. The CDR3 is 15 amino acids. V lost 6 bases and J lost 4; bases outside the gene matches: 12. Here the CDR3 reads CASTLVPGGPETQYF. The DNA for the CDR3 is TGCGCCAGCACCCTAGTCCCGGGAGGTCCAGAGACCCAGTACTTC.

This clone was seen a few times. The V and J genes are TRBV5-6 and TRBJ1-2; D is possibly TRBD1 (6 bases). CDR1 is SGHDT, CDR2 YYEEEE, per germline. There are 14 residues in the CDR3. The germline V and J ends were trimmed by 2 bases and 8 bases, with 16 bases remaining between them. The CDR3 coding sequence is TGTGCCAGCAGCTTATCGGGACATCTAATCGGCTACACCTTC. This sequence encodes CASSLSGHLIGYTF. Complete variable domain (other parts from reference TRBV5-6 and TRBJ1-2): DAGVTQSPTHLIKTRGQQVTLRCSPKSGHDTVSWYQQALGQGPQFIFQYYEEEERQRGNFPDRFSGHQFPNYSSELNVNALLLGDSALYLCASSLSGHLIGYTFGSGTRLTVV.

The DNA of the CDR3 is TGCGCCAGCAGCTTGGAAGAGCGGGGGACCGGGGAGCTGTTTTTT. It specifies CASSLEERGTGELFF. The chain is built from TRBV5-1 and TRBJ2-2; TRBD2 matches 8 bases. The CDR3 runs to 15 residues. V lost 0 bases, J lost 5 bases, and 3 bases stayed unmatched. Per germline, CDR1 SGHRS and CDR2 YFSETQ.

Here the CDR3 reads CASSFQGAEKLFF. The CDR3 DNA is TGTGCCAGCAGTTTCCAGGGGGCTGAAAAACTGTTTTTT. This rearrangement joins TRBV27 to TRBJ1-4, with 8 positions matching TRBD1. The CDR3 runs 13 residues. Germline V CDR1 and CDR2: MNHEY, SMNVEV (reference sequence). V gave up 3 bases and J gave up 7 bases; unmatched junction bases: 1.

CDR3 in amino acids: CASSIGTGGNYGYTF. CDR3 nucleotides: TGTGCCAGCAGTATTGGGACAGGTGGCAACTATGGCTACACCTTC. The chain is built from TRBV25-1 and TRBJ1-2, with 8 bases matching TRBD1. The J segment lost 2 bases and the V segment lost 5 bases, leaving 7 bases of the junction unmatched. The germline V gene encodes CDR1 MGHDK and CDR2 SYGVNS. The CDR3 covers 15 residues.

The rearrangement joins TRBV5-1 to TRBJ1-2; TRBD1 matches 9 bases. From germline, CDR1 is SGHRS and CDR2 YFSETQ. With 4 bases clipped from V and 7 bases from J, the junction kept 8 bases outside the gene matches. This CDR3 has 14 residues. The chain's CDR3 is CASSVGQGKGGYTF. Written as DNA, the CDR3 is TGCGCCAGCAGCGTGGGACAGGGAAAGGGTGGCTACACCTTC.

The rearrangement links TRBV5-5 to TRBJ1-3; no clear D. V lost 1 base, J lost 0 bases, and 5 bases lay in between. The germline CDR1 and CDR2 sequences are SGHKS and YYEKEE (reference sequence). The CDR3 spans 14 residues. CDR3 protein: CASSLLSSGNTIYF. CDR3 DNA: TGTGCCAGCAGCTTGCTTAGCTCTGGAAACACCATATATTTT. Based on the CDR3 plus reference TRBV5-5 and TRBJ1-3, the full variable domain is DAGVTQSPTHLIKTRGQQVTLRCSPISGHKSVSWYQQVLGQGPQFIFQYYEKEERGRGNFPDRFSARQFPNYSSELNVNALLLGDSALYLCASSLLSSGNTIYFGEGSWLTVV.

The chain joins TRBV19 to TRBJ1-3; D may be TRBD1 (5 bases). Trimming removed 4 bases at V and 0 bases at J, with 13 bases between. The CDR3 consists of 16 residues. CDR1 and CDR2 from the germline V gene are LNHDA and SQIVND (reference sequence). The CDR3 region has the DNA TGTGCCAGTAGTACCCCGGGGAGGGGCTCTGGAAACACCATATATTTT. As protein: CASSTPGRGSGNTIYF. Variable domain in full (rest from reference TRBV19 and TRBJ1-3): DGGITQSPKYLFRKEGQNVTLSCEQNLNHDAMYWYRQDPGQGLRLIYYSQIVNDFQKGDIAEGYSVSREKKESFPLTVTSAQKNPTAFYLCASSTPGRGSGNTIYFGEGSWLTVV.

This clone was seen only once. The chain joins TRBV2 to TRBJ1-1; TRBD1 agrees at 7 bases. The germline V gene encodes CDR1 SNHLY and CDR2 FYNNEI. The CDR3 spans 13 residues. V lost 5 bases to trimming and J lost 2 bases; unmatched junction nucleotides: 2. The CDR3 region is CASSRDSNTEAFF. In nucleotides, the CDR3 is TGTGCCAGCAGTCGGGACAGTAACACTGAAGCTTTCTTT.

The rearrangement joins TRBV29-1 to TRBJ1-1, with 7 bases fitting TRBD1. CDR1 is SQVTM and CDR2 is ANQGSEA in the germline V gene. The CDR3 contains 13 residues. The trim removed 2 bases at V and 2 bases at J, leaving 2 bases unmatched. This CDR3 is CSVERQGNTEAFF. The CDR3 DNA follows: TGCAGCGTTGAAAGACAGGGTAACACTGAAGCTTTCTTT.

The V call is TRBV11-2, the J call TRBJ1-1; D gene unclear. The V gene's germline CDR1 is SGHAT and CDR2 FQNNGV. With 3 bases removed from V and 1 base from J, the gap between germline ends came to 9 bases. The CDR3 extends over 14 amino acids. The CDR3 coding sequence is TGTGCCAGCAGCTTTACAGTTCCGAACACTGAAGCTTTCTTT. Protein: CASSFTVPNTEAFF.

The V and J genes are TRBV10-3 and TRBJ2-2, with TRBD1 matching over 8 bases. V dropped 6 bases and J dropped 1; count of bases not matched to a gene: 13. CDR3 length: 18 residues. Germline V gene data show CDR1 as ENHRY and CDR2 as SYGVKD. The CDR3 region is CAIRTGTGPGGNTGELFF. CDR3 DNA sequence: TGTGCCATCAGGACCGGGACAGGCCCTGGGGGGAACACCGGGGAGCTGTTTTTT.

The chain carries TRBV6-5 and TRBJ2-7; tentative D call: TRBD1 (5 bases). Trimming shortened V by 10 bases and J by 6 bases, and 16 bases separated the two germline ends. The germline V gene has CDR1 MNHEY and CDR2 SVGAGI. The CDR3 covers 12 residues. The DNA of the CDR3 is TGTGCCACCAGACTCAGGGTAACCGAGCAGTACTTC. Its translation: CATRLRVTEQYF.

J is TRBJ1-2 and V is TRBV6-5; the D gene is possibly TRBD1 (6 bases). Germline loops: CDR1 MNHEY, CDR2 SVGAGI. The ends were cut back, 8 bases at V and 8 bases at J, with 24 bases in the middle. CDR3 length: 15 amino acids. The CDR3 is CASALGGTPSGGYTF. CDR3 coding DNA: TGTGCCAGCGCCCTGGGGGGGACACCTTCTGGGGGCTACACCTTC.

The chain employs TRBV3-1 (or the pseudogene TRBV3-2) and TRBJ1-1; D gene ambiguous. V lost 2 bases to trimming and J lost 8 bases, with 15 bases between them. Germline CDR1 is LGHDT and CDR2 is YNNKEL (reference sequence). CDR3 length: 14 amino acids. CDR3 nucleotide sequence: TGTGCCAGCAGCCAATGGGCAGGCCAGGCGGAAGCTTTCTTT. Protein product: CASSQWAGQAEAFF.

This clone was detected only once. The genes are TRBV24-1 and TRBJ1-1, with no clear D. The CDR3 is 12 residues long. Germline assignment: CDR1 KGHDR and CDR2 SFDVKD. Between the trimmed V and J ends, which lost 8 bases and 4 bases, there was a span of 10 bases. CDR3 nucleotide sequence: TGTGCCACCACTCCCCCGAGCACTGAAGCTTTCTTT. The encoded protein is CATTPPSTEAFF.